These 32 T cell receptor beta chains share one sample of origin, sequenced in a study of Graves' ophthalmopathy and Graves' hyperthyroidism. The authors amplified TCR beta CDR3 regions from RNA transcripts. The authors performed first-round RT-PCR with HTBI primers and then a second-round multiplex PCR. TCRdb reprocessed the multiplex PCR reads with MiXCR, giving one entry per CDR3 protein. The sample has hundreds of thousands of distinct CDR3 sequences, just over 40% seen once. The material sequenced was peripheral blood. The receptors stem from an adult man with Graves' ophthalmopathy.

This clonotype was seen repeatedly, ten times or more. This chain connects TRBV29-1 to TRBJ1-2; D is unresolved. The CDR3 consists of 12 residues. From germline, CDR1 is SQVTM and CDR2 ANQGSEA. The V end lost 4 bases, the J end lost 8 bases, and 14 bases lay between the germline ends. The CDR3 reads CSVVSDFGGYTF. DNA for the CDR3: TGCAGCGTTGTGTCAGACTTCGGCGGCTACACCTTC.

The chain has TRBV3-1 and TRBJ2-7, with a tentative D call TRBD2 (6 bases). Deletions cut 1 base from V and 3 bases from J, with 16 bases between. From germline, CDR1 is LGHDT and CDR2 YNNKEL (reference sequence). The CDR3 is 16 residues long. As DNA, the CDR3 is TGTGCCAGCAGCCAAGGAGGACAACTAGCTTGCTACGAGCAGTACTTC. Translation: CASSQGGQLACYEQYF.

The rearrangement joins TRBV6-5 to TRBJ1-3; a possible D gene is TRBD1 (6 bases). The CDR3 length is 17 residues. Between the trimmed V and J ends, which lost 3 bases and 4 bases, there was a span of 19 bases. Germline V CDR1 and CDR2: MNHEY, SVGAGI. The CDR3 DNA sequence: TGTGCCAGCAGTTATAGTGGGGGGCTAATTTCAGGAAACACCATATATTTT. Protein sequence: CASSYSGGLISGNTIYF.

The CDR3 bases are TGTGCCAGTAATCACAGGGCTCCCCAGCCCCAGCATTTT. Amino acid sequence: CASNHRAPQPQHF. The chain links TRBV19 to TRBJ1-5; possible D gene TRBD1, 6 bases. From germline, CDR1 is LNHDA and CDR2 SQIVND (reference sequence). Trimming stripped 7 bases from V and 7 bases from J, with 14 bases between. CDR3 length equals 13 residues.

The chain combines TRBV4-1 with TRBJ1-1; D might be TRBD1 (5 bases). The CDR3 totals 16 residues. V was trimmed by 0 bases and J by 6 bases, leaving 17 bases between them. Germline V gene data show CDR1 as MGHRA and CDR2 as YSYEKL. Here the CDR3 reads CASSQDSGLRGSEAFF. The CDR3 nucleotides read TGCGCCAGCAGCCAAGATTCTGGGTTGCGGGGGTCTGAAGCTTTCTTT.

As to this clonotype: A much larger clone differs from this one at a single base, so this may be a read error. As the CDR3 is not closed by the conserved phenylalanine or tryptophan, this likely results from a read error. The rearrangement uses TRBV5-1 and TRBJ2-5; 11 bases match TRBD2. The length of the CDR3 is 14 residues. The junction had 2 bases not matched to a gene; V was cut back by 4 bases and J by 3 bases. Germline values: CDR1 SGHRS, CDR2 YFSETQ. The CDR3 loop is CASSVGLAEETQYC. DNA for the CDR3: TGCGCCAGCAGCGTGGGACTAGCGGAAGAGACCCAGTACTGC.

The CDR3 region has the DNA TGCAGTGCTAGAGATCTTTTCGGGACAGGAGATGGCTACACCTTC. It specifies CSARDLFGTGDGYTF. The chain combines TRBV20-1 with TRBJ1-2, with 8 positions matching TRBD1. The length of the CDR3 is 15 residues. J gave up 6 bases and V 0 bases, and 9 bases lay outside the gene matches. CDR1 and CDR2 from the germline V gene are DFQATT and SNEGSKA (reference sequence).

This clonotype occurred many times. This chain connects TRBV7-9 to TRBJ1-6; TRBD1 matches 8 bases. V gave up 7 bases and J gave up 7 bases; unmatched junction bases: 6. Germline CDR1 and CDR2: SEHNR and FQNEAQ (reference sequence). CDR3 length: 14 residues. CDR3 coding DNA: TGTGCCAGCACCTGGACAGGGAGGAATTCACCCCTCCACTTT. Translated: CASTWTGRNSPLHF.

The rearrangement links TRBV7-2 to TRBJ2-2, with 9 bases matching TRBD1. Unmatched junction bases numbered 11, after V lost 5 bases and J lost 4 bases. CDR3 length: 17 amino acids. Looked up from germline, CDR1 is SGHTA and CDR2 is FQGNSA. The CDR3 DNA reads TGTGCCAGCAGCCTCTCACACAGGGGGCCTGGCACCGGGGAGCTGTTTTTT. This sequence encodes CASSLSHRGPGTGELFF.

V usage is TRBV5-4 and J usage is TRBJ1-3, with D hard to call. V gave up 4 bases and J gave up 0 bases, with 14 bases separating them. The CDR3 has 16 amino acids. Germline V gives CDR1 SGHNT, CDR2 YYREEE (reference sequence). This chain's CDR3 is CASSLLPESSGNTIYF. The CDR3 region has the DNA TGTGCCAGCAGCCTCCTACCGGAGAGCTCTGGAAACACCATATATTTT.

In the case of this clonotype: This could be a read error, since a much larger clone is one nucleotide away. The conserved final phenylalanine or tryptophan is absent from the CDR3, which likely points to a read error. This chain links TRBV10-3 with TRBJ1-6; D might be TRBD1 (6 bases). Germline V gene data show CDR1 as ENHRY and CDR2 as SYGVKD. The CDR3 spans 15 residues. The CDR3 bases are TGTGCCAGCAGTTACACCGGGACATTGCTGTCACCCCTCCACCTT. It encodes CASSYTGTLLSPLHL.

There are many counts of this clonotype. CDR3 nucleotide sequence: TGCGCCAGCAGCTTGGAAGTGGGTGGGTCTGGCGAGCAGTACTTC. This sequence encodes CASSLEVGGSGEQYF. The chain has TRBV5-1 and TRBJ2-7; D is undetermined. This CDR3 spans 15 amino acids. Germline V lookup: CDR1 SGHRS, CDR2 YFSETQ. V lost 0 bases to trimming and J lost 6 bases, with 16 bases between them. The full variable domain, rest sourced from reference TRBV5-1 and TRBJ2-7, is KAGVTQTPRYLIKTRGQQVTLSCSPISGHRSVSWYQQTPGQGLQFLFEYFSETQRNKGNFPGRFSGRQFSNSRSEMNVSTLELGDSALYLCASSLEVGGSGEQYFGPGTRLTVT.

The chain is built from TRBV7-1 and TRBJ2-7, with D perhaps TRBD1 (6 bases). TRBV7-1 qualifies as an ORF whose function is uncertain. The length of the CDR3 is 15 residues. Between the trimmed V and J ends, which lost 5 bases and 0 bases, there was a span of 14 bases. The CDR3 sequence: CASSLRGWSSYEQYF. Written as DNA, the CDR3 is TGTGCCAGCAGCCTCAGGGGATGGAGCTCCTACGAGCAGTACTTC.

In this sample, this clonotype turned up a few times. The CDR3 DNA reads TGTGCCAGCTCCGAATCTACAGGGACTGAAGCTTTCTTT. Its protein is CASSESTGTEAFF. The V call is TRBV18, the J call TRBJ1-1; a weak D match, TRBD1 (6 bases). This CDR3 spans 13 amino acids. V lost 6 bases, J lost 5 bases, and 13 bases lay in between. Germline loops: CDR1 KGHSH, CDR2 LQKENI.

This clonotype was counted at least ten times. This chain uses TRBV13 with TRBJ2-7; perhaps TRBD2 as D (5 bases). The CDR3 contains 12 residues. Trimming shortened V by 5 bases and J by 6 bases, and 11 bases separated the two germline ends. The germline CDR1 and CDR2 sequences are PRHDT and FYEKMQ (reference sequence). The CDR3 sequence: CASSPHGIEQYF. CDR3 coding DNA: TGTGCCAGCAGCCCACACGGGATCGAGCAGTACTTC.

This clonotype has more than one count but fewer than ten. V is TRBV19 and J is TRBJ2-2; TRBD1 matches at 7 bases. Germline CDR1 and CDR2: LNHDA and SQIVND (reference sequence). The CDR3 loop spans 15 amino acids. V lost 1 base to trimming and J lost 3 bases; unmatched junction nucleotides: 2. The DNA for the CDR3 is TGTGCCAGTAGTATAGGGGACAGTCACACCGGGGAGCTGTTTTTT. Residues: CASSIGDSHTGELFF.

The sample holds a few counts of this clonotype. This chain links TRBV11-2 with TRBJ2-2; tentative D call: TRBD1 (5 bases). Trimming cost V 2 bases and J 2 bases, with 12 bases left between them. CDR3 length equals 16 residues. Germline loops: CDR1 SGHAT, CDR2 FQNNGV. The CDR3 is CASSLMSRGNTGELFF. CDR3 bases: TGTGCCAGCAGCTTAATGTCTAGGGGAAACACCGGGGAGCTGTTTTTT.

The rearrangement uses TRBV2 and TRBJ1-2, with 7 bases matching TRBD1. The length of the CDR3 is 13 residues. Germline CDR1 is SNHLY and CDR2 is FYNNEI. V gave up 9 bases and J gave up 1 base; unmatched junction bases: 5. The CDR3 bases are TGTGCCAGTATACAGGGGAATAACTATGGCTACACCTTC. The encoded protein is CASIQGNNYGYTF.

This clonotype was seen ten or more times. The CDR3 reads CASSLGLGAQETQYF. The CDR3 region has the DNA TGTGCCAGCAGCTTAGGCCTGGGCGCCCAAGAGACCCAGTACTTC. V and J are TRBV13 and TRBJ2-5, with D uncertain. Germline-derived CDR1 and CDR2 are PRHDT and FYEKMQ (reference sequence). The ends were cut back, 0 bases at V and 1 base at J, with 9 bases in the middle. The CDR3 is 15 residues long. Variable domain in full (rest from reference TRBV13 and TRBJ2-5): AAGVIQSPRHLIKEKRETATLKCYPIPRHDTVYWYQQGPGQDPQFLISFYEKMQSDKGSIPDRFSAQQFSDYHSELNMSSLELGDSALYFCASSLGLGAQETQYFGPGTRLLVL.

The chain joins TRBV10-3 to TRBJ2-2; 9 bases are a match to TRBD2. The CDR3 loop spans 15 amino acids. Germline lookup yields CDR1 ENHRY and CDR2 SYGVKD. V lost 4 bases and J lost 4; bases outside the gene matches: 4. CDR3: CAISGSGGPTGELFF. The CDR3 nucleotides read TGTGCCATCAGTGGAAGCGGGGGGCCCACCGGGGAGCTGTTTTTT.

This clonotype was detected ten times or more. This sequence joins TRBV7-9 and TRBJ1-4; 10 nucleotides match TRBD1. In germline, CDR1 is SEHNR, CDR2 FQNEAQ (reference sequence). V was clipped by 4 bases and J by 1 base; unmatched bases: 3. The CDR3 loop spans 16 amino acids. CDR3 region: CASSSGQGETNEKLFF. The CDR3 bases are TGTGCCAGCAGCTCAGGACAGGGGGAAACTAATGAAAAACTGTTTTTT. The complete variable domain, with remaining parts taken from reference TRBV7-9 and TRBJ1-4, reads DTGVSQNPRHKITKRGQNVTFRCDPISEHNRLYWYRQTLGQGPEFLTYFQNEAQLEKSRLLSDRFSAERPKGSFSTLEIQRTEQGDSAMYLCASSSGQGETNEKLFFGSGTQLSVL.

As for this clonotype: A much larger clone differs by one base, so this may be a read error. CDR3: CASSVARGPGNTIYF. As DNA, the CDR3 is TGTGCCAGCAGCGTAGCCAGGGGGCCTGGAAACACCATATATTTT. V gene TRBV9 combines with J gene TRBJ1-3; 8 bases line up with TRBD1. Unmatched junction bases numbered 1, after V lost 0 bases and J lost 2 bases. CDR3 length: 15 amino acids. From germline, CDR1 is SGDLS and CDR2 YYNGEE.

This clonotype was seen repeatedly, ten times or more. CDR3 residues: CASSYSWGGNTEAFF. The CDR3 bases are TGTGCCAGCAGTTACTCGTGGGGAGGGAACACTGAAGCTTTCTTT. The chain couples TRBV6-5 to TRBJ1-1; unclear D gene. V shed 0 bases and J shed 1 base, with 9 bases lying between them. Germline CDR1 reads MNHEY; CDR2 reads SVGAGI. This CDR3 is built from 15 residues.

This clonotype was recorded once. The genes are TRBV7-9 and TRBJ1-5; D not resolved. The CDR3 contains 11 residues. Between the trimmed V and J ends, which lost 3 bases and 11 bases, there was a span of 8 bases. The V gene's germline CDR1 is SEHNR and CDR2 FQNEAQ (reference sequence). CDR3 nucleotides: TGTGCCAGCAGCTTCGGGCAGTCCCAGCATTTT. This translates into CASSFGQSQHF. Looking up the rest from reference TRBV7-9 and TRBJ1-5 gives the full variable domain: DTGVSQNPRHKITKRGQNVTFRCDPISEHNRLYWYRQTLGQGPEFLTYFQNEAQLEKSRLLSDRFSAERPKGSFSTLEIQRTEQGDSAMYLCASSFGQSQHFGDGTRLSIL.

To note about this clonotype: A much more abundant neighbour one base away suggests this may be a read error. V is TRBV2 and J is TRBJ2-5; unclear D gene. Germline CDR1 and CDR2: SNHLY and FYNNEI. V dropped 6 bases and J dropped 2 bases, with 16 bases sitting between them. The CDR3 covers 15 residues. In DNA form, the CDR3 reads TGTGCCAGCAGGCAAGATGCGGTAAGACAAGAGACCCAGTACTTC. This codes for CASRQDAVRQETQYF.

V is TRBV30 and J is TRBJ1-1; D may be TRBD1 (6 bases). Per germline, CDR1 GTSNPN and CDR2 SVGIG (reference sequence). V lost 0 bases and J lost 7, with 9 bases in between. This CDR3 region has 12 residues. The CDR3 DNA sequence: TGTGCCTGGAGTGTGGGGGCCGATGAAGCTTTCTTT. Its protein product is CAWSVGADEAFF.

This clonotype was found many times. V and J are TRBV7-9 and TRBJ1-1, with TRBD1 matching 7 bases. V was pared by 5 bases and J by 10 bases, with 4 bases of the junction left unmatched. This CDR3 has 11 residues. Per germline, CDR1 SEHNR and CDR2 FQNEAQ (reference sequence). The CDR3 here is CASSLQGRAFF. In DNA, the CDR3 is TGTGCCAGCAGCCTACAGGGGAGAGCTTTCTTT.

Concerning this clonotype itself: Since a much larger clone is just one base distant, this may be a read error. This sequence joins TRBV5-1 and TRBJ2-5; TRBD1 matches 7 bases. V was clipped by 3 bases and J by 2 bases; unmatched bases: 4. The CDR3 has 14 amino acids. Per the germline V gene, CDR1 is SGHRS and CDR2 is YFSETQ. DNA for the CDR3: TGCGCCAGCAGCTGGGAGACAGGGCAAGAGACCCAGTACTTC. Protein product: CASSWETGQETQYF.

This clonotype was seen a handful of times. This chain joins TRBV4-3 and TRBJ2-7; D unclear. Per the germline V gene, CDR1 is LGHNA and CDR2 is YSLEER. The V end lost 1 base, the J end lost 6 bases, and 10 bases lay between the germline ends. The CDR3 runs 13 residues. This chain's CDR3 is CASSQGQVSEQYF. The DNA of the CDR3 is TGCGCCAGCAGCCAAGGTCAGGTATCCGAGCAGTACTTC.

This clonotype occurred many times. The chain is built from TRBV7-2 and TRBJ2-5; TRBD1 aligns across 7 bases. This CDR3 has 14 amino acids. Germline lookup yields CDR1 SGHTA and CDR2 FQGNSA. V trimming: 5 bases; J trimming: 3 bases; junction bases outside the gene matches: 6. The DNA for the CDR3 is TGTGCCAGCAGCGGACAGACAGGGAAAGAGACCCAGTACTTC. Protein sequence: CASSGQTGKETQYF.

The CDR3 reads CSVGGGFQPQHF. The CDR3 nucleotides are TGCAGCGTTGGAGGGGGCTTTCAGCCCCAGCATTTT. V is TRBV29-1 and J is TRBJ1-5; 7 positions agree with TRBD1. V lost 4 bases and J lost 6; bases outside the gene matches: 3. CDR1 and CDR2 from the germline V gene are SQVTM and ANQGSEA. This CDR3 is 12 amino acids long. Supplemented by reference TRBV29-1 and TRBJ1-5, the full variable domain reads SAVISQKPSRDICQRGTSLTIQCQVDSQVTMMFWYRQQPGQSLTLIATANQGSEATYESGFVIDKFPISRPNLTFSTLTVSNMSPEDSSIYLCSVGGGFQPQHFGDGTRLSIL.

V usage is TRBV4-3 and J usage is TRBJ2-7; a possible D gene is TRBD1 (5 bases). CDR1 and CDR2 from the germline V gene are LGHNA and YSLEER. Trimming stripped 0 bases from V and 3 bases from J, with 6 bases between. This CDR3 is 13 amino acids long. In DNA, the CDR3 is TGCGCCAGCAGCCAAGACAGGGACTACGAGCAGTACTTC. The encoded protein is CASSQDRDYEQYF.